Listed below are T cell receptor beta chains from one sample, sequenced in a study of T cells after yellow fever vaccination. TCRdb fed the 5' RACE reads into MiXCR, producing one record per CDR3 protein. The data show hundreds of thousands of distinct CDR3 sequences, with less than 15% seen just once and 11% to 15% held by the top ten. This specimen consisted of PBMCs, obtained on the day of the yellow fever booster vaccination. The receptor set was obtained from a young man who received the YFV17D yellow fever vaccine. The CDR3 runs from the conserved cysteine through the conserved F or W. The order of the fields is D gene, V gene, clone size, J gene, CDR3 DNA, CDR3 protein. The D gene is left open where the match is weak. Expanded clones get a size class; other rows say once, few or many, or leave the size out.

D gene: TRBD1; V gene: TRBV18; clone size: -; J gene: TRBJ2-2; CDR3 DNA: TGTGCCAGCTCACAACAAGACAGGGTGAACACCGGGGAGCTGTTTTTT; CDR3 protein: CASSQQDRVNTGELFF
D gene: -; V gene: TRBV11-2; clone size: few; J gene: TRBJ2-7; CDR3 DNA: TGTGCCAGCAGCCCAGCTAGCCTTTTTGACGACGAGCAGTACTTC; CDR3 protein: CASSPASLFDDEQYF
D gene: -; V gene: TRBV27; clone size: -; J gene: TRBJ1-6; CDR3 DNA: TGTGCCAGCAGTTTTGGAGGGAATAATTCACCCCTCCACTTT; CDR3 protein: CASSFGGNNSPLHF
D gene: TRBD2; V gene: TRBV12-3/TRBV12-4; clone size: few; J gene: TRBJ2-1; CDR3 DNA: TGTGCCAGCAGTTTTCCGACTAGCGGGAGTGACAATGAGCAGTTCTTC; CDR3 protein: CASSFPTSGSDNEQFF
D gene: TRBD2; V gene: TRBV5-1; clone size: -; J gene: TRBJ2-5; CDR3 DNA: TGCGCCAGCAGCTTGGACGGGACTAGCGTGAAAGAGACCCAGTACTTC; CDR3 protein: CASSLDGTSVKETQYF
D gene: -; V gene: TRBV7-2; clone size: -; J gene: TRBJ2-5; CDR3 DNA: TGTGCCAGCAGCTATGGGAGGTGGCAAGAGACCCAGTACTTC; CDR3 protein: CASSYGRWQETQYF
D gene: -; V gene: TRBV6-1; clone size: few; J gene: TRBJ2-7; CDR3 DNA: TGTGCCAGCAGAGCCAGCGGCAGCCGCCTCTCCTACGAGCAGTACTTC; CDR3 protein: CASRASGSRLSYEQYF
D gene: -; V gene: TRBV20-1; clone size: -; J gene: TRBJ2-1; CDR3 DNA: TGCAGTGCCGCGGCCCTAGACTCCTACAATGAGCAGTTCTTC; CDR3 protein: CSAAALDSYNEQFF
D gene: -; V gene: TRBV14; clone size: -; J gene: TRBJ1-2; CDR3 DNA: TGTGCCAGCAGCCAAGGGCTTTCGTCAAGCTACACCTTC; CDR3 protein: CASSQGLSSSYTF
D gene: -; V gene: TRBV20-1; clone size: -; J gene: TRBJ2-2; CDR3 DNA: TGCAGTGCTAGTACTGGCGGTCCTACCGGGGAGCTGTTTTTT; CDR3 protein: CSASTGGPTGELFF
D gene: -; V gene: TRBV7-2; clone size: -; J gene: TRBJ2-2; CDR3 DNA: TGTGCCAGCAGCTTATCCGGGAGCGTGAGCGGGGAGCTGTTTTTT; CDR3 protein: CASSLSGSVSGELFF
D gene: TRBD2; V gene: TRBV24-1; clone size: -; J gene: TRBJ2-3; CDR3 DNA: TGTGCCACCAGTGATCCTCCGGGACTAGCGGGATTAGATACGCAGTATTTT; CDR3 protein: CATSDPPGLAGLDTQYF
D gene: -; V gene: TRBV29-1; clone size: few; J gene: TRBJ2-6; CDR3 DNA: TGCAGCGTTGAGGGTGGGGCCAACGTCCTGACTTTC; CDR3 protein: CSVEGGANVLTF
D gene: TRBD1; V gene: TRBV6-5; clone size: -; J gene: TRBJ2-1; CDR3 DNA: TGTGCCAGCAGTTACCACACAACCGGGACAGGGGGCGCCGGCAATGAGCAGTTCTTC; CDR3 protein: CASSYHTTGTGGAGNEQFF
D gene: TRBD2; V gene: TRBV20-1; clone size: -; J gene: TRBJ2-3; CDR3 DNA: TGCAGTGCTGAAACTGGTACTAGCGCTAGCACAGATACGCAGTATTTT; CDR3 protein: CSAETGTSASTDTQYF
D gene: -; V gene: TRBV20-1; clone size: -; J gene: TRBJ2-1; CDR3 DNA: TGCAGTGCTAGAGATCCCCTAAACAATGAGCAGTTCTTC; CDR3 protein: CSARDPLNNEQFF
D gene: -; V gene: TRBV3-1; clone size: -; J gene: TRBJ2-5; CDR3 DNA: TGTGCCAGCAGCCAACTTCTCCAAGAGACCCAGTACTTC; CDR3 protein: CASSQLLQETQYF